This record covers a single T cell receptor (beta chain). In the study's own analysis: Quantification of nucleated cells was approximated via reference gene primer amplification. TCRdb's copy holds only in-frame clones and misses some; the assay was immunoSEQ multiplex PCR. V and J calls and clone size are copied from that table; D and trimming were computed from the DNA. The table shows over 50,000 clones, with approximately 85% occurring only once. Trimming took 0 bases from V and 1 from J, leaving 10 bases between them. Per germline, CDR1 WSHSY and CDR2 SAAADI. The CDR3 covers 15 residues. The sample belongs to a study of blood T cell repertoires in COVID-19. Overall study context: The origin of the acute and convalescent COVID-19 samples was the United States, Italy and Spain. T cells, B-cell-depleted T cells, or PBMCs provided the cDNA or gDNA that served as material.

Sequencing input: peripheral blood. The chain combines TRBV10-2 with TRBJ2-7; weak D call: TRBD1 (5 bases). This clonotype was obtained from a human donor in a cohort sampled during active COVID-19. CDR3 protein: CASSESARVSYEQYF. CDR3 DNA sequence: TGCGCCAGCAGTGAGTCTGCCAGGGTATCCTACGAGCAGTACTTC.